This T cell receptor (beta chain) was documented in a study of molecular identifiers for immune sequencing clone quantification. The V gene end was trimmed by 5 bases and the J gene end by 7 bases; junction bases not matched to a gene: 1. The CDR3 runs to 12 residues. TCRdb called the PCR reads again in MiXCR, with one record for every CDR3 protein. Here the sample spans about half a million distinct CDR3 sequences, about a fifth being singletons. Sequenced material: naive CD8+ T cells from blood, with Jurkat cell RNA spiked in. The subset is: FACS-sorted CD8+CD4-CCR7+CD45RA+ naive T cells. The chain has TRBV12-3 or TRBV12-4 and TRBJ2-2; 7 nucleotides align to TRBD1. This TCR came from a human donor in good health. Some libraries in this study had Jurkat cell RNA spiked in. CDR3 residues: CASSRTGGELFF. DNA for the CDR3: TGTGCCAGCAGTCGGACAGGCGGGGAGCTGTTTTTT.